This TCR beta chain was identified in a study of vaccination and CD4 T cells after COVID-19. The CDR3 totals 16 residues. Germline V gives CDR1 MRHNA, CDR2 SNTAGT. V dropped 4 bases and J dropped 8; count of bases not matched to a gene: 10. With regard to this clonotype: Its antigen is as yet unknown.

This sample's treatment: 10-day PBMC culture with coronavirus spike peptide pools or control peptides (ViraFEST assay). Sequencing of cultured CD4+ T cell DNA used the Oncomine TCR Beta short-read assay. TCRdb fed the PCR reads into MiXCR, producing one record per CDR3 protein. The sample records roughly 5,500 distinct CDR3 sequences, approximately 71% being singletons. The specimen sequenced was CD4+ T cells from blood, cultured in vitro. The V gene is TRBV6-4, the J gene TRBJ2-1, with 11 nucleotides matching TRBD2. This TCR came from a human donor who had recovered from COVID-19. CDR3 nucleotides: TGTGCCAGCAGTGGTAGATCGACTAGCGGGAAATATGAGCAGTTCTTC. It yields the protein CASSGRSTSGKYEQFF.